This is a list of T cell receptor beta chains from one sample in a study of T cells in Graves' hyperthyroidism and ophthalmopathy. TCRdb reprocessed the multiplex PCR reads via MiXCR and lists one record per CDR3 protein. The table lists about 380,000 distinct CDR3 sequences, approximately 14% of them singletons. Sample: blood. All receptors come from a woman between 55 and 75 years old with Graves' hyperthyroidism. CDR3s include the opening cysteine and the closing phenylalanine or tryptophan. The D gene is left open where the match is weak. Size tells how often a clone was seen (once, few, many) or the class of an expanded clone, and some rows leave it out.

V,length,size,J,D,CDR3,DNA
TRBV20-1,14,NA,TRBJ2-7,NA,CSADRGGSPYEQYF,TGCAGTGCTGACCGGGGCGGGTCGCCCTACGAGCAGTACTTC
TRBV28,16,many,TRBJ2-1,TRBD2,CASSLALAGGPAEQFF,TGTGCCAGCAGTTTGGCACTAGCGGGAGGGCCCGCTGAGCAGTTCTTC
TRBV20-1,13,NA,TRBJ2-1,TRBD2,CSTTSGRADEQFF,TGCAGTACAACTAGCGGGAGGGCCGACGAGCAGTTCTTC
TRBV11-3,11,many,TRBJ1-2,NA,CASSKREGYTF,TGTGCCAGCAGCAAGAGAGAGGGCTACACCTTC
TRBV11-2,13,many,TRBJ1-2,NA,CTSRRQVDYGYTF,TGTACCAGCAGACGACAGGTAGACTATGGCTACACCTTC
TRBV2,16,few,TRBJ2-3,NA,CASSDLQGGGTDTQYF,TGTGCCAGCAGTGATTTGCAGGGAGGAGGGACAGATACGCAGTATTTT
TRBV28,17,few,TRBJ2-3,NA,CASSLTASGPKRDTQYF,TGTGCCAGCAGTTTAACAGCATCAGGACCCAAAAGAGATACGCAGTATTTT
TRBV20-1,15,many,TRBJ2-1,TRBD2,CSALTGTSRYNEQFF,TGCAGTGCCCTTACCGGGACTAGCAGATACAATGAGCAGTTCTTC
TRBV28,14,few,TRBJ2-1,NA,CASTTRQNRNEQFF,TGTGCCAGTACAACTCGACAGAATCGCAATGAGCAGTTCTTC
TRBV20-1,13,many,TRBJ2-3,NA,CSASSSAADTQYF,TGCAGTGCTAGCTCCAGCGCCGCAGATACGCAGTATTTT
TRBV6-2/TRBV6-3,15,many,TRBJ2-2,NA,CASSPALIGTGELFF,TGTGCCAGCAGTCCTGCCCTGATAGGCACCGGGGAGCTGTTTTTT
TRBV30,16,NA,TRBJ2-7,NA,CAWSGFGVSSSYEQYF,TGTGCCTGGAGTGGGTTCGGAGTATCGAGCTCCTACGAGCAGTACTTC
TRBV2,14,many,TRBJ1-2,TRBD1,CASSWDRGNYGYTF,TGTGCCAGCAGTTGGGACAGGGGCAACTATGGCTACACCTTC
TRBV19,13,many,TRBJ2-7,NA,CASSLDPWREQYF,TGTGCCAGTAGTTTAGACCCGTGGCGCGAGCAGTACTTC
TRBV30,16,few,TRBJ1-5,NA,CAWSVRAGLGNQPQHF,TGTGCCTGGAGTGTACGGGCAGGGTTAGGGAATCAGCCCCAGCATTTT
TRBV6-1,13,NA,TRBJ1-3,NA,CASSEGVRNTIYF,TGTGCCAGCAGTGAGGGGGTACGGAACACCATATATTTT
TRBV29-1,13,many,TRBJ1-2,NA,CSVVSQGNYGYTF,TGCAGCGTTGTGAGCCAGGGGAACTATGGCTACACCTTC
TRBV7-8,16,few,TRBJ1-5,NA,CASSLMGARSNQPQHF,TGTGCCAGCAGCTTAATGGGGGCGCGGAGCAATCAGCCCCAGCATTTT
TRBV20-1,13,many,TRBJ1-5,NA,CSASLDSQQPQHF,TGCAGTGCTAGTCTCGACAGCCAACAGCCCCAGCATTTT
TRBV11-2,15,NA,TRBJ2-1,NA,CASSVGQGGRETQFF,TGTGCCAGCAGCGTCGGACAGGGTGGGAGGGAGACCCAGTTCTTC
TRBV19,14,NA,TRBJ2-7,NA,CASSIEAGVREQYF,TGTGCCAGTAGTATAGAGGCAGGAGTCCGCGAGCAGTACTTC
TRBV4-1,15,NA,TRBJ2-1,TRBD2,CASSQALAEYNEQFF,TGCGCCAGCAGCCAAGCACTAGCGGAGTACAATGAGCAGTTCTTC
TRBV5-6,16,NA,TRBJ2-7,NA,CASSWGPSGLNYEQYF,TGTGCCAGCAGCTGGGGGCCATCCGGCCTCAACTACGAGCAGTACTTC
TRBV7-9,14,many,TRBJ2-5,NA,CASSAPLDQETQYF,TGTGCCAGCAGCGCGCCCCTGGACCAAGAGACCCAGTACTTC
TRBV27,14,many,TRBJ2-7,NA,CASSPPGANYEQYF,TGTGCCAGCAGTCCGCCGGGAGCCAATTACGAGCAGTACTTC
TRBV2,15,many,TRBJ2-5,TRBD2,CASSELAGGGETQYF,TGTGCCAGCAGTGAATTAGCGGGAGGTGGTGAGACCCAGTACTTC
TRBV12-3/TRBV12-4,15,few,TRBJ2-1,TRBD1,CASSSTRTGMNEQFF,TGTGCCAGCAGTTCCACGCGGACAGGGATGAATGAGCAGTTCTTC
TRBV7-9,14,many,TRBJ1-1,TRBD1,CASRSQTGGTEAFF,TGTGCCAGCAGGTCACAAACAGGGGGCACTGAAGCTTTCTTT
TRBV19,15,few,TRBJ2-5,NA,CASSIRAWGAETQYF,TGTGCCAGTAGTATCCGGGCCTGGGGAGCGGAGACCCAGTACTTC
TRBV2,12,many,TRBJ1-2,NA,CASSQTAAGYTF,TGTGCCAGCAGCCAGACAGCGGCTGGCTACACCTTC
TRBV5-1,13,NA,TRBJ2-3,NA,CASTESRTDTQYF,TGCGCCAGCACTGAGTCGAGGACAGATACGCAGTATTTT
TRBV6-2/TRBV6-3,15,NA,TRBJ2-5,TRBD2,CASSPWTSSQETQYF,TGTGCCAGCTCTCCTTGGACTAGCAGCCAAGAGACCCAGTACTTC
TRBV27,13,many,TRBJ2-4,NA,CASSLGPENIQYF,TGTGCCAGCAGTTTAGGACCGGAAAACATTCAGTACTTC
TRBV20-1,16,few,TRBJ1-6,TRBD1,CSARDSRAGGNSPLHF,TGCAGTGCTAGAGATTCCCGCGCAGGGGGTAATTCACCCCTCCACTTT
TRBV5-6,14,many,TRBJ1-6,NA,CASRPSGYNSPLHF,TGTGCCAGCAGGCCCTCGGGGTATAATTCACCCCTCCACTTT
TRBV19,14,few,TRBJ1-6,NA,CASSISFSDSPLHF,TGTGCCAGTAGTATTAGCTTCTCGGACTCACCCCTCCACTTT
TRBV3-1,17,many,TRBJ2-1,TRBD2,CASSQHTSGRAKGEQFF,TGTGCCAGCAGCCAACATACTAGCGGGAGGGCGAAGGGTGAGCAGTTCTTC
TRBV7-9,14,many,TRBJ2-7,TRBD1,CASSSGQGRYEQYF,TGTGCCAGCAGCTCGGGACAGGGACGGTACGAGCAGTACTTC
TRBV7-9,12,NA,TRBJ1-5,NA,CANSPWDQPRHF,TGTGCCAACAGCCCTTGGGATCAGCCCCGGCATTTT
TRBV10-3,13,few,TRBJ1-1,NA,CAISVNANTEAFF,TGTGCCATCAGTGTCAACGCGAACACTGAAGCTTTCTTT
TRBV20-1,15,many,TRBJ2-7,NA,CSARDRALFSYEQYF,TGCAGTGCTAGAGATCGGGCATTGTTCTCCTACGAGCAGTACTTC
TRBV18,15,many,TRBJ2-7,NA,CASSLSGQNSYEQYF,TGTGCCAGCTCCCTCTCCGGACAAAATTCCTACGAGCAGTACTTC
TRBV11-3,14,many,TRBJ2-4,NA,CASSLYRAENIQYF,TGTGCCAGCAGCTTATATCGGGCGGAAAACATTCAGTACTTC
TRBV28,15,NA,TRBJ2-1,NA,CASSYGGASFNEQFF,TGTGCCAGCAGCTACGGAGGGGCCTCTTTCAATGAGCAGTTCTTC
TRBV2,16,many,TRBJ1-5,NA,CASTHSSERVSQPQHF,TGTGCCAGCACCCACAGCTCGGAGAGAGTAAGTCAGCCCCAGCATTTT
TRBV7-9,11,many,TRBJ2-1,NA,CASSFNDEQFF,TGTGCCAGCAGCTTTAACGATGAGCAGTTCTTC